Listed below are T cell receptor beta chains from one sample, sequenced in a study of blood T cell repertoires in COVID-19. Some clones are missing from TCRdb's copy, which holds only in-frame ones; the method was immunoSEQ multiplex PCR. The table records some 490,000 clones, approximately 85% of them present only once. The material sequenced was peripheral blood. Receptors originate from a human donor in a cohort sampled during active COVID-19. Both conserved end residues are part of each CDR3. D genes are given only for firm matches. Some rows have no size entry. The others give once, few or many, or a class for an expanded clone.

d_gene,v_gene,j_gene,len,abundance,CDR3aa,CDR3nt
NA,TRBV30,TRBJ1-4,15,NA,CAWSVRSHSHEKLFF,TGTGCCTGGAGTGTACGTTCTCACTCCCATGAAAAACTGTTTTTT
NA,TRBV28,TRBJ2-3,14,once,CASSLLGSIDTQYF,TGTGCCAGCAGTTTACTAGGTAGCATAGATACGCAGTATTTT
NA,TRBV5-8,TRBJ2-7,14,NA,CASSTRLRAYEQYF,TGTGCCAGCAGTACTCGATTGAGGGCCTACGAGCAGTACTTC
NA,TRBV30,TRBJ2-7,13,NA,CAWSQGTFHEQYF,TGTGCCTGGAGTCAGGGGACATTCCACGAGCAGTACTTC
TRBD1,TRBV6-5,TRBJ2-7,15,NA,CASSYEGARSVEQYF,TGTGCCAGCAGTTATGAGGGGGCCAGGTCGGTCGAGCAGTACTTC
NA,TRBV18,TRBJ1-1,16,NA,CASSPLLQGTDTEAFF,TGTGCCAGCTCACCACTTTTGCAGGGGACGGACACTGAAGCTTTCTTT
NA,TRBV3-1/TRBV3-2,TRBJ1-1,15,NA,CASSQGGSQQAEAFF,TGTGCCAGCAGCCAAGGAGGGAGCCAGCAGGCTGAAGCTTTCTTT
NA,TRBV28,TRBJ1-2,13,NA,CASSPPGHYGYTF,TGTGCCAGCAGTCCCCCAGGTCACTATGGCTACACCTTC
NA,TRBV30,TRBJ1-2,15,NA,CAWSVSGHFNYGYTF,TGTGCCTGGAGTGTATCGGGACACTTTAACTATGGCTACACCTTC
TRBD1,TRBV5-4,TRBJ1-1,13,many,CASSLRGRTEAFF,TGTGCCAGCAGTTTAAGGGGGCGCACTGAAGCTTTCTTT
NA,TRBV21-1,TRBJ2-4,10,few,CASSARKRDF,TGTGCCAGCAGCGCTAGGAAGAGGGACTTC
NA,TRBV27,TRBJ2-7,12,once,CASSSTFDEQYF,TGTGCCAGCAGTTCTACCTTTGACGAGCAGTACTTC
NA,TRBV5-1,TRBJ2-1,16,NA,CASSLSADFAHNEQFF,TGCGCCAGCAGCCTGAGTGCGGATTTTGCCCACAATGAGCAGTTCTTC
TRBD1,TRBV9,TRBJ1-6,14,NA,CASSTGTGRTPLHF,TGTGCCAGCAGCACCGGGACAGGGCGAACACCCCTCCACTTT
NA,TRBV3-1/TRBV3-2,TRBJ1-1,11,NA,CASSRGLEAFF,TGTGCCAGCAGCCGCGGGTTAGAAGCTTTCTTT
TRBD1,TRBV6-5,TRBJ1-1,13,few,CASSSDRVTEAFF,TGTGCCAGCAGTTCCGACAGGGTCACTGAAGCTTTCTTT
TRBD2,TRBV7-2,TRBJ2-1,15,NA,CASSLGGTRVNEQFF,TGTGCCAGCAGCTTAGGTGGGACTAGAGTCAATGAGCAGTTCTTC
NA,TRBV4-3,TRBJ1-2,17,few,CASSSGVAAGRESGYTF,TGCGCCAGCAGCTCGGGCGTGGCAGCGGGTCGGGAGAGTGGCTACACCTTC
TRBD2,TRBV7-2,TRBJ2-3,14,NA,CAAGSGRFSDTQYF,TGTGCCGCCGGGAGCGGGAGGTTTTCAGATACGCAGTATTTT
TRBD1,TRBV28,TRBJ2-3,15,NA,CASSFRDRGTDTQYF,TGTGCCAGCAGTTTCAGGGACAGGGGCACAGATACGCAGTATTTT
TRBD2,TRBV5-1,TRBJ2-5,15,NA,CASSLDGLAEETQYF,TGCGCCAGCAGCTTGGATGGTCTAGCGGAAGAGACCCAGTACTTC
NA,TRBV7-2,TRBJ2-7,15,once,CASSLGYGVSYEQYF,TGTGCCAGCAGCTTAGGTTACGGGGTTTCCTACGAGCAGTACTTC
NA,TRBV10-3,TRBJ1-5,13,many,CAITAGPNQPQHF,TGTGCCATCACCGCAGGGCCAAATCAGCCCCAGCATTTT
NA,TRBV24-1,TRBJ1-1,13,NA,CATSDSSGLEAFF,TGTGCCACCAGTGACTCCTCGGGTCTTGAAGCTTTCTTT
TRBD2,TRBV7-7,TRBJ2-2,17,NA,CASSPRGIAGGTGELFF,TGTGCTAGCAGCCCCCGCGGGATTGCGGGAGGCACCGGGGAGCTGTTTTTT
TRBD1,TRBV28,TRBJ1-5,13,NA,CASRKQGNQPQHF,TGTGCCAGCAGAAAACAGGGGAATCAGCCCCAGCATTTT
TRBD1,TRBV19,TRBJ2-6,15,NA,CASSRGQGRRDVLTF,TGTGCCAGTAGTAGAGGACAGGGAAGGCGCGACGTCCTGACTTTC
TRBD1,TRBV7-2,TRBJ1-5,14,NA,CASSPTGSNQPQHF,TGTGCCAGCAGCCCGACAGGGTCGAATCAGCCCCAGCATTTT